This T cell receptor (beta chain) was retrieved from a study of CD8 T cells in ankylosing spondylitis (TCRdb year 2017). Turning to the overall study: The study profiled T cell receptor beta repertoires in healthy donors and ankylosing spondylitis patients to find disease-linked TCR variants. Peripheral blood samples were taken, and synovial fluid was additionally collected from ankylosing spondylitis patients. The whole study cohort included some 100 healthy donors and 25 ankylosing spondylitis patients. Paper-wide results and their limitations: According to the report, matched synovial fluid samples from ankylosing spondylitis patients were significantly enriched for the disease-linked clones. Some TCR beta motif variants had previously been reported in synovial fluid and blood of reactive arthritis patients, which suggested common disease-initiation mechanisms. A CD8+ phenotype was shown by the disease-linked clones, which were found at relatively low frequencies in peripheral blood. Blood from ankylosing spondylitis patients appeared to be characterized by a TCR beta motif made up of 8 or 9 highly homologous amino acid variants.

This clonotype was recorded at least ten times. The antigen this receptor binds is unknown. Per-nucleotide qualities are absent, and no much larger clonotype sits a single base away. TCRdb names Illumina HiSeq 2500 as the instrument used. TCR beta libraries were prepared by quantitative 5'-RACE with molecular barcodes. Per the authors' processing: Disease-linked TCR variants were identified with a new computational method built on a probabilistic model of VDJ rearrangement. TCRdb reanalyzed the raw reads on its own, using fastp at Q25 for trimming and MiXCR for clone calling, and kept in-frame beta chains. A single entry per CDR3 protein holds the most common genes and DNA from its merged rows. The V and J calls were not made by the authors but by TCRdb's processing. The sample has around 140,000 distinct CDR3 sequences on record, roughly 11% of them singletons. The top ten clonotypes cover around 4.3% of the sample.

Relative to germline, V is missing 6 bases and J is missing 4 bases, with 4 bases of the junction outside any gene match. CDR1 and CDR2 are drawn from the germline V gene (reference sequence): DFQATT, SNEGSKA. The CDR3 sequence holds 13 residues, the cysteine and phenylalanine included. Here the CDR3 DNA is all that survives: 39 bases in frame from base 1. This TCR derives from a female donor with ankylosing spondylitis or in good health (not recorded which). The chain is encoded by TRBV20-1 joined to TRBJ2-2, and 8 bases in between align with TRBD2. The specimen sequenced was blood, either unsorted or a sorted T cell fraction (not recorded which). The CDR3 region reads CSATSAVTGELFF. The nucleotide sequence reads as follows: TGCAGTGCGACTAGCGCCGTCACCGGGGAGCTGTTTTTT.